A single sample gave rise to the 19 T cell receptor beta chains below, sequenced in a study of CD4 T cells in relation to SARS-CoV-2 and coronaviruses. CD4+ T cells from unexposed donors were obtained before the COVID-19 pandemic (2011-2018). CD4+ T cells were isolated from the cells after around 9 days of culture. Assay: immunoSEQ multiplex PCR; the TCRdb copy retains only in-frame clones and omits some. The table shows tens of thousands of clones, with about 78% occurring only once. Which antigens these TCRs recognize remains unknown. Material: CD4+ T cells from PBMCs, cultured in vitro. The source is a human donor in good health.

The chain uses TRBV7-2 and TRBJ2-7; no definite D call. Trimming removed 5 bases from V and 2 bases from J, with 10 bases in between. CDR3 length: 13 residues. Germline CDR1 SGHTA, CDR2 FQGNSA. The CDR3 DNA is TGTGCCAGCAGCGCAGACTTTACCTACGAGCAGTACTTC. Translating gives CASSADFTYEQYF.

This rearrangement joins TRBV16 to TRBJ2-3; 14 nucleotides line up with TRBD2. The trim removed 3 bases at V and 5 bases at J, leaving 10 bases unmatched. The CDR3 has 18 residues. Germline values: CDR1 KGHSY, CDR2 FQNENV. CDR3 DNA sequence: TGTGCCAGCAGCCATGGAGGGACTAGCGGGGGTGTGAGAGATACGCAGTATTTT. It yields the protein CASSHGGTSGGVRDTQYF.

CDR3 bases: TGTGCCAGCAGCCTGGAGAACTATGGCTACACCTTC. Translated, it gives CASSLENYGYTF. V usage is TRBV3-1 (or the pseudogene TRBV3-2) and J usage is TRBJ1-2, with D uncertain. V was pared by 4 bases and J by 2 bases, with 5 bases between. The germline CDR1 and CDR2 sequences are LGHDT and YNNKEL (reference sequence). CDR3 length: 12 residues.

Sample share makes this clone medium-sized. The chain links TRBV11-2 to TRBJ1-5; D gene unclear. Germline V gene data show CDR1 as SGHAT and CDR2 as FQNNGV. Trimming cost V 0 bases and J 6 bases, with 6 bases left between them. The CDR3 spans 13 residues. CDR3 in amino acids: CASSLDRGQPQHF. The DNA of the CDR3 is TGTGCCAGCAGCTTAGATCGGGGTCAGCCCCAGCATTTT. Full variable domain (rest looked up from reference TRBV11-2 and TRBJ1-5): EAGVAQSPRYKIIEKRQSVAFWCNPISGHATLYWYQQILGQGPKLLIQFQNNGVVDDSQLPKDRFSAERLKGVDSTLKIQPAKLEDSAVYLCASSLDRGQPQHFGDGTRLSIL.

The chain employs TRBV6-2 or TRBV6-3 and TRBJ2-7; TRBD2 matches 7 bases. The CDR3 extends over 11 amino acids. Per germline, CDR1 MNHEY and CDR2 SVGEGT. The ends lost 5 bases at V and 6 bases at J; junction bases unmatched: 1. The CDR3 loop is CASSRGGEQYF. CDR3 DNA sequence: TGTGCCAGCAGTCGCGGGGGCGAGCAGTACTTC.

In this sample, this clone turned up a few times. V usage is TRBV7-6 and J usage is TRBJ2-3, with no clear D. The CDR3 runs 14 residues. Germline assignment: CDR1 SGHVS and CDR2 FNYEAQ. The V gene lost 1 base and the J gene lost 4 bases, with 9 bases spanning the gap. The CDR3 spells CASSLEGSADTQYF. The CDR3 DNA reads TGTGCCAGCAGCTTAGAGGGTTCGGCAGATACGCAGTATTTT.

As for this clone: The germline gene is not matched at one end of the junction; a read error may be the cause. Written as DNA, the CDR3 is TGTGCTAGCAGCAGAGGACTAGCGGGAGGGGATGAGCAGTTCTTC. This gives the protein CASSRGLAGGDEQFF. The chain combines TRBV7-7 with TRBJ2-1; the match to TRBD2 covers 15 bases. This CDR3 spans 15 amino acids. The germline V gene encodes CDR1 SSHAT and CDR2 FNYEAQ (reference sequence).

This clone was counted only a few times. The chain combines TRBV6-2 or TRBV6-3 with TRBJ2-3; no reliable D call. This CDR3 is built from 11 residues. V was clipped by 6 bases and J by 2 bases, with 3 bases between them. Per germline, CDR1 MNHEY and CDR2 SVGEGT. This CDR3 reads CASSHTDTQYF. CDR3 DNA sequence: TGTGCCAGCAGCCACACAGATACGCAGTATTTT.

This CDR3 reads CASSEFGRGRENIQYF. The DNA for the CDR3 is TGTGCCAGCAGTGAATTTGGCAGGGGGCGGGAAAACATTCAGTACTTC. The chain is built from TRBV25-1 and TRBJ2-4; 8 bases line up with TRBD1. V shed 1 base, J shed 5 bases, and the junction held 7 bases outside the gene matches. Germline V lookup: CDR1 MGHDK, CDR2 SYGVNS. This CDR3 contains 16 residues.

The genes are TRBV14 and TRBJ2-3; 7 bases match TRBD2. In germline, CDR1 is SGHDN, CDR2 FVKESK. The V gene end was trimmed by 0 bases and the J gene end by 8 bases; junction bases not matched to a gene: 8. The CDR3 contains 15 residues. The CDR3 here is CASSQDVLPGGTQYF. For the CDR3, the DNA is TGTGCCAGCAGCCAAGATGTCCTCCCGGGGGGTACGCAGTATTTT.

The rearrangement joins TRBV27 to TRBJ2-7; TRBD2 agrees at 7 bases. Trimming at V came to 3 bases and at J to 6 bases, leaving 11 bases not matched to a gene. The CDR3 runs 15 residues. The germline V gene encodes CDR1 MNHEY and CDR2 SMNVEV (reference sequence). The CDR3 sequence: CASSLAAGVSLEQYF. The CDR3 nucleotides read TGTGCCAGCAGTTTGGCGGCGGGAGTATCCCTCGAGCAGTACTTC.

The chain joins TRBV5-1 to TRBJ2-7; 7 bases map to TRBD2. The CDR3 spans 13 residues. Germline V gene data show CDR1 as SGHRS and CDR2 as YFSETQ. V lost 7 bases to trimming and J lost 0 bases; unmatched junction nucleotides: 4. CDR3 sequence: CASGTSASYEQYF. The CDR3 bases are TGCGCCAGCGGAACTAGCGCCTCCTACGAGCAGTACTTC.

This clone appeared a few times. This chain joins TRBV3-1 (or the pseudogene TRBV3-2) and TRBJ1-2; no firm D call. Deletions cut 1 base from V and 7 bases from J, with 13 bases between. The germline CDR1 and CDR2 sequences are LGHDT and YNNKEL (reference sequence). This CDR3 region has 14 residues. In DNA, the CDR3 is TGTGCCAGCAGCCAAGTGGGCATGCATAGTGGCTACACCTTC. Protein sequence: CASSQVGMHSGYTF.

The chain links TRBV5-5 to TRBJ2-7; D tentatively reads TRBD1 or TRBD2 (6 bases each). CDR3 length equals 15 residues. The germline V gene has CDR1 SGHKS and CDR2 YYEKEE (reference sequence). V lost 4 bases, J lost 2 bases, and 16 bases lay in between. DNA for the CDR3: TGTGCCAGCAGCCTCCTTTGGGGGGCAGCCTACGAGCAGTACTTC. Translation gives CASSLLWGAAYEQYF.

This clone showed up just once. The rearrangement uses TRBV5-4 and TRBJ2-7, with 9 bases fitting TRBD1. CDR1 and CDR2 (germline): SGHNT, YYREEE (reference sequence). The CDR3 consists of 15 residues. Germline trimming cut 4 bases from V and 0 bases from J; bases unmatched to any gene: 5. CDR3 amino acids: CASSRGTGSSYEQYF. In DNA, the CDR3 is TGTGCCAGCAGCCGGGGGACAGGGTCCTCCTACGAGCAGTACTTC.

This sequence joins TRBV4-3 and TRBJ2-1; 11 bases agree with TRBD2. The CDR3 runs 14 residues. V was pared by 1 base and J by 8 bases, with 1 base of the junction left unmatched. Germline lookup yields CDR1 LGHNA and CDR2 YSLEER. The CDR3 region is CASSQVLAGDEQFF. CDR3 DNA: TGCGCCAGCAGCCAAGTACTAGCGGGGGATGAGCAGTTCTTC.

This clone has only one observation. This chain joins TRBV5-8 and TRBJ1-1, with TRBD1 as a possible D gene (6 bases). V was clipped by 4 bases and J by 3 bases, with 25 bases between them. The CDR3 has 18 residues. The germline CDR1 and CDR2 sequences are SGHTS and YDEGEE. The chain's CDR3 is CASSTGTSNLVLDTEAFF. CDR3 sequence (DNA): TGTGCCAGCAGCACCGGGACATCAAACCTCGTTTTGGACACTGAAGCTTTCTTT.

This chain uses TRBV11-3 with TRBJ2-1; no firm D call. This CDR3 comprises 14 residues. Deletions cut 1 base from V and 6 bases from J, with 10 bases between. The germline V gene encodes CDR1 SGHNT and CDR2 YENEEA. CDR3 bases: TGTGCCAGCAGCTTAGGACTGGCAGGCAATGAGCAGTTCTTC. This sequence encodes CASSLGLAGNEQFF.

In DNA form, the CDR3 reads TGTGCCAGCAGTCAGTCTTATAACTATGGCTACACCTTC. Translation gives CASSQSYNYGYTF. This rearrangement joins TRBV2 to TRBJ1-2; no definite D call. In germline, CDR1 is SNHLY, CDR2 FYNNEI. Trimming removed 5 bases from V and 1 base from J, with 8 bases in between. This CDR3 comprises 13 residues.